Each of the 25 T cell receptor beta chains below was sequenced from the same sample in a study of beta chain features in type 1 diabetes. Sequencing targeted expressed TCRB transcripts, as all isolated RNA had been reverse transcribed. Profiled with immunoSEQ multiplex PCR; TCRdb holds only in-frame clones, not every one. The sample has 360,000 or so clones; about 20% are singletons. The specimen was naive CD4+ T cells from blood. These receptors all stem from a woman aged 18-29 years in good health.

As to this clone: Other DNA sequences within the sample encode an identical CDR3. This chain links TRBV9 with TRBJ2-5; weak D call: TRBD2 (6 bases). The germline V gene encodes CDR1 SGDLS and CDR2 YYNGEE. Trimming pared 3 bases from V and 5 bases from J, leaving 8 bases between. The CDR3 loop spans 12 amino acids. CDR3 protein: CASSAGGETQYF. The CDR3 coding sequence is TGTGCCAGCAGCGCCGGAGGGGAGACCCAGTACTTC.

This clone was counted a few times. The chain uses TRBV30 and TRBJ2-5, with a tentative D call TRBD2 (5 bases). V was cut by 0 bases and J by 1 base, with 9 bases left in between. From germline, CDR1 is GTSNPN and CDR2 SVGIG (reference sequence). This CDR3 spans 14 amino acids. CDR3: CAWSVIRGQETQYF. Here the CDR3 DNA reads TGTGCCTGGAGTGTAATACGGGGCCAAGAGACCCAGTACTTC.

This clone turned up a few times. The chain employs TRBV4-1 and TRBJ2-7; a weak D match, TRBD2 (6 bases). Trimming removed 4 bases from V and 3 bases from J, with 19 bases in between. Germline CDR1 and CDR2: MGHRA and YSYEKL. The CDR3 length is 16 residues. The CDR3 protein is CASSPPRGVGVYEQYF. The DNA for the CDR3 is TGCGCCAGCAGCCCGCCGCGGGGTGTGGGCGTCTACGAGCAGTACTTC.

This clone has just a few counts. The chain recombines TRBV30 with TRBJ1-1; no firm D call. Germline CDR1 and CDR2: GTSNPN and SVGIG (reference sequence). The V end lost 2 bases, the J end lost 10 bases, and 8 bases lay between the germline ends. The CDR3 totals 10 residues. CDR3 region: CAWSTASAFF. The CDR3 region has the DNA TGTGCCTGGAGTACAGCCTCAGCTTTCTTT.

The chain has TRBV7-6 and TRBJ2-5, with D tentatively TRBD2 (5 bases). Germline CDR1 reads SGHVS; CDR2 reads FNYEAQ. V lost 3 bases, J lost 4 bases, and 12 bases lay in between. The CDR3 totals 14 residues. CDR3 bases: TGTGCCAGCAGCTTTTCGTGGGGAGCAGAGACCCAGTACTTC. Protein sequence: CASSFSWGAETQYF.

The chain carries TRBV5-4 and TRBJ2-7, with TRBD1 matching 8 bases. Trimming cost V 0 bases and J 6 bases; bases outside gene matches: 8. CDR1 is SGHNT, CDR2 YYREEE, per germline (reference sequence). This CDR3 region has 15 residues. This chain's CDR3 is CASSLGDRGHREQYF. The CDR3 DNA follows: TGTGCCAGCAGCTTGGGCGACAGGGGTCACCGCGAGCAGTACTTC.

This clone was seen only a few times. The V and J genes are TRBV4-1 and TRBJ2-7; D might be TRBD1 (6 bases). Germline V CDR1 and CDR2: MGHRA, YSYEKL. V lost 0 bases to trimming and J lost 4 bases, with 16 bases between them. The CDR3 consists of 16 residues. In DNA form, the CDR3 reads TGCGCCAGCAGCCAAGATCTGAGGGGGAATCCTTACGAGCAGTACTTC. It is translated as CASSQDLRGNPYEQYF.

The chain joins TRBV30 to TRBJ2-3, with D maybe TRBD2 (7 bases). Per the germline V gene, CDR1 is GTSNPN and CDR2 is SVGIG (reference sequence). The CDR3 contains 12 residues. V lost 5 bases to trimming and J lost 2 bases, with 8 bases between them. DNA for the CDR3: TGTGCCTGGGCGGGGGCCACAGATACGCAGTATTTT. It translates to CAWAGATDTQYF.

The chain carries TRBV5-1 and TRBJ2-5; TRBD2 matches 9 bases. V was clipped by 4 bases and J by 3 bases; unmatched bases: 10. Germline CDR1 SGHRS, CDR2 YFSETQ. The CDR3 runs 16 residues. CDR3: CASSPRLAEDKETQYF. DNA of the CDR3: TGCGCCAGCAGCCCCCGACTAGCGGAGGACAAAGAGACCCAGTACTTC.

The chain is built from TRBV7-3 and TRBJ2-1; the match to TRBD2 covers 13 bases. This CDR3 has 15 amino acids. Per germline, CDR1 SGHTA and CDR2 FQGTGA. V lost 5 bases to trimming and J lost 7 bases; unmatched junction nucleotides: 5. CDR3 in amino acids: CASSRGLAGVNEQFF. The CDR3 bases are TGTGCCAGCAGCCGCGGACTAGCGGGGGTGAATGAGCAGTTCTTC.

The chain combines TRBV7-9 with TRBJ1-5; no clear D. The CDR3 contains 14 residues. Germline CDR1 SEHNR, CDR2 FQNEAQ (reference sequence). Between the trimmed V and J ends, which lost 5 bases and 3 bases, there was a span of 11 bases. CDR3 DNA sequence: TGTGCCAGCAGCCCGATCAGGTACAATCAGCCCCAGCATTTT. Protein product: CASSPIRYNQPQHF. The variable domain in full, with the rest retrieved from reference TRBV7-9 and TRBJ1-5, is DTGVSQNPRHKITKRGQNVTFRCDPISEHNRLYWYRQTLGQGPEFLTYFQNEAQLEKSRLLSDRFSAERPKGSFSTLEIQRTEQGDSAMYLCASSPIRYNQPQHFGDGTRLSIL.

For the CDR3, the DNA is TGTGCCAGCAGCGTCCCGACTAGCGGGAGGGCCCACGAGCAGTACTTC. The encoded protein is CASSVPTSGRAHEQYF. The chain links TRBV9 to TRBJ2-7; TRBD2 matches 14 bases. V lost 2 bases to trimming and J lost 5 bases; unmatched junction nucleotides: 6. Per the germline V gene, CDR1 is SGDLS and CDR2 is YYNGEE. The CDR3 consists of 16 residues.

This sequence joins TRBV7-9 and TRBJ2-1; 9 nucleotides agree with TRBD2. This CDR3 comprises 15 residues. V gave up 4 bases and J gave up 9 bases; unmatched junction bases: 10. From germline, CDR1 is SEHNR and CDR2 FQNEAQ (reference sequence). CDR3 in DNA: TGTGCCAGCAGCTCCTTAGCGGGAGCTCAGGGTGAGCAGTTCTTC. Protein: CASSSLAGAQGEQFF.

This clone was recorded a few times. The rearrangement links TRBV10-3 to TRBJ2-7, with a tentative D call TRBD2 (5 bases). V dropped 2 bases and J dropped 5 bases, with 13 bases sitting between them. Germline V gene data show CDR1 as ENHRY and CDR2 as SYGVKD. This CDR3 spans 14 amino acids. The CDR3 DNA sequence: TGTGCCATCAGTGAGCCTAAGCGGCCCGACGAGCAGTACTTC. This gives the protein CAISEPKRPDEQYF.

This clone has more than one count but fewer than ten. V usage is TRBV29-1 and J usage is TRBJ2-7; D perhaps matches TRBD2 (7 bases). CDR1 SQVTM and CDR2 ANQGSEA come from the germline V gene. V shed 6 bases and J shed 6 bases, with 18 bases lying between them. There are 13 residues in the CDR3. As DNA, the CDR3 is TGCAGCGTGGGACGGGGGGCATCTCGCGAGCAGTACTTC. This translates into CSVGRGASREQYF.

CDR3 DNA: TGTGCCACCAGCAGAGTAGCTACTGAAGCTTTCTTT. This gives the protein CATSRVATEAFF. This chain links TRBV15 with TRBJ1-1, with no clear D. Per the germline V gene, CDR1 is LNHNV and CDR2 is YYDKDF (reference sequence). CDR3 size: 12 residues. Trimming stripped 1 base from V and 5 bases from J, with 5 bases between.

V is TRBV7-2 and J is TRBJ2-3; D is unresolved. Trimming stripped 4 bases from V and 3 bases from J, with 5 bases between. The germline gives CDR1 SGHTA, CDR2 FQGNSA. This CDR3 has 12 amino acids. CDR3 sequence: CASSSRTDTQYF. As DNA, the CDR3 is TGTGCCAGCAGCTCGCGTACAGATACGCAGTATTTT.

This clone has only a few counts. The V call is TRBV7-6, the J call TRBJ2-2; TRBD1 matches 8 bases. V was pared by 5 bases and J by 5 bases, with 10 bases of the junction left unmatched. This CDR3 comprises 16 residues. Germline V gene sequence: CDR1 SGHVS, CDR2 FNYEAQ. The CDR3 nucleotides read TGTGCCAGCAGCCCATCGATGGACAGGGAAACCGGGGAGCTGTTTTTT. Amino acids: CASSPSMDRETGELFF.

The V call is TRBV5-1, the J call TRBJ2-5; D perhaps matches TRBD1 (5 bases). Germline V gene data show CDR1 as SGHRS and CDR2 as YFSETQ. With 1 base removed from V and 4 bases from J, the gap between germline ends came to 14 bases. The CDR3 covers 15 residues. The CDR3 sequence is CASSLLDTKGETQYF. CDR3 DNA sequence: TGCGCCAGCAGCTTGTTGGACACTAAGGGAGAGACCCAGTACTTC. The full variable domain, rest sourced from reference TRBV5-1 and TRBJ2-5, is KAGVTQTPRYLIKTRGQQVTLSCSPISGHRSVSWYQQTPGQGLQFLFEYFSETQRNKGNFPGRFSGRQFSNSRSEMNVSTLELGDSALYLCASSLLDTKGETQYFGPGTRLLVL.

There are a few counts of this clone. The chain links TRBV29-1 to TRBJ1-2, with D uncertain. Germline V gene sequence: CDR1 SQVTM, CDR2 ANQGSEA. The CDR3 loop spans 14 amino acids. V was trimmed by 2 bases and J by 5 bases, leaving 15 bases between them. The CDR3 DNA reads as TGCAGCGTTGAAACTTTAGAGGAGAGGTATGGCTACACCTTC. It encodes CSVETLEERYGYTF.

This clone was seen only a few times. V and J are TRBV6-5 and TRBJ1-1; D unclear. The V gene's germline CDR1 is MNHEY and CDR2 SVGAGI. Trimming stripped 0 bases from V and 2 bases from J, with 10 bases between. This CDR3 is 15 amino acids long. CDR3 coding DNA: TGTGCCAGCAGTTACTCGATAGCAGCAAACACTGAAGCTTTCTTT. Amino acid sequence: CASSYSIAANTEAFF.

This clone was counted between two and nine times. The V and J genes are TRBV30 and TRBJ2-3; 7 bases agree with TRBD1. CDR1 is GTSNPN, CDR2 SVGIG, per germline (reference sequence). Losses at the gene ends were 5 bases for V and 2 bases for J; bases not matched to a gene: 7. The CDR3 sequence is 14 residues long. For the CDR3, the DNA is TGTGCCTGGGCCCAGACAGGGTACACAGATACGCAGTATTTT. Amino acids: CAWAQTGYTDTQYF.

The genes are TRBV6-5 and TRBJ1-5, with TRBD1 matching 7 bases. Trimming cost V 6 bases and J 8 bases; bases outside gene matches: 10. Per germline, CDR1 MNHEY and CDR2 SVGAGI. The CDR3 spans 14 residues. CDR3 DNA: TGTGCCAGCAGGGGCGGGACAGCTCGCGAGCCCCAGCATTTT. Its protein is CASRGGTAREPQHF.

This chain connects TRBV6-5 to TRBJ2-4, with D possibly matching TRBD2 (7 bases). V was pared by 5 bases and J by 7 bases, with 18 bases between. From germline, CDR1 is MNHEY and CDR2 SVGAGI. This CDR3 has 15 amino acids. Here the CDR3 reads CASSPPGRGQNIQYF. As DNA, the CDR3 is TGTGCCAGCAGTCCGCCCGGGCGGGGGCAGAACATTCAGTACTTC.

V is TRBV25-1 and J is TRBJ2-5, with TRBD1 as a possible D gene (5 bases). Germline V gene sequence: CDR1 MGHDK, CDR2 SYGVNS. The V end was cut by 3 bases, the J end by 7 bases, with 15 bases between. The CDR3 length is 14 residues. The CDR3 loop reads CASSDLRTFGTQYF. CDR3 bases: TGTGCCAGCAGTGACCTCCGGACATTTGGGACCCAGTACTTC.